The 27 T cell receptor beta chains reported below all come from one sample, sequenced in a study of vaccination effects on CD4 cells after COVID-19. Their antigen targets remain unknown. Using viral peptide pools, the ViraFEST assay grew out antigen-specific CD4+ T cells prior to sequencing. Subsequent to 10 days of culture, CD4+ T cells were isolated. The cohort was immunized with two doses of either the BNT162b2 or mRNA-1273 vaccine. TCRdb keeps only in-frame clones here, not all; method: immunoSEQ multiplex PCR. In the table there are roughly 43,000 clones, around 70% of which are singletons. This specimen was CD4+ T cells from PBMCs cultured with HCoV-OC43 spike peptides, taken after COVID-19 vaccination. Subset defined: HCoV-OC43 spike overlapping peptide pool stimulation. These receptors were obtained from a human donor who received a COVID-19 vaccine.

This chain uses TRBV4-2 with TRBJ1-2; 12 bases agree with TRBD1. The CDR3 is made up of 17 amino acids. Trimming cost V 0 bases and J 5 bases; bases outside gene matches: 7. The germline CDR1 and CDR2 sequences are LGHNA and YNFKEQ. The CDR3 protein is CASSQDGTGGATYGYTF. CDR3 DNA: TGTGCCAGCAGCCAAGATGGGACAGGGGGCGCGACTTATGGCTACACCTTC.

V usage is TRBV6-6 and J usage is TRBJ1-4; D is ambiguous. The V and J ends lost 6 bases and 3 bases respectively, with 17 bases between them. Germline V gene lookup returns CDR1 MNHNY and CDR2 SVGAGI (reference sequence). This CDR3 region has 16 residues. The CDR3 DNA reads as TGTGCCAGCAGGGCCCTTTGGACGGCCCCTAATGAAAAACTGTTTTTT. As protein: CASRALWTAPNEKLFF.

This chain connects TRBV19 to TRBJ1-3; 8 bases fit TRBD1. CDR3 length: 16 residues. The germline V gene encodes CDR1 LNHDA and CDR2 SQIVND (reference sequence). After removal of 3 bases from V and 2 bases from J, the junction contained 6 bases not matched to a gene. CDR3 amino acids: CASSMPMDRAGNTIYF. In DNA, the CDR3 is TGTGCCAGTAGTATGCCGATGGACAGGGCTGGAAACACCATATATTTT.

The chain combines TRBV5-1 with TRBJ2-1; TRBD2 agrees at 7 bases. The CDR3 sequence is 15 residues long. The V segment lost 5 bases and the J segment 4 bases; nucleotides outside the gene matches: 9. The germline V gene encodes CDR1 SGHRS and CDR2 YFSETQ. In nucleotides, the CDR3 is TGCGCCAGCAGTGGTGGGACTACGAGATACAATGAGCAGTTCTTC. The encoded protein is CASSGGTTRYNEQFF. The whole variable domain, remainder taken from reference TRBV5-1 and TRBJ2-1, is KAGVTQTPRYLIKTRGQQVTLSCSPISGHRSVSWYQQTPGQGLQFLFEYFSETQRNKGNFPGRFSGRQFSNSRSEMNVSTLELGDSALYLCASSGGTTRYNEQFFGPGTRLTVL.

The chain carries TRBV25-1 and TRBJ2-7, with D unresolved. The germline CDR1 and CDR2 sequences are MGHDK and SYGVNS. The CDR3 consists of 18 residues. V lost 4 bases and J lost 0, with 22 bases in between. DNA for the CDR3: TGTGCCAGCAGTGCCCTGGCCATGGGTCACCCAAGCTCCTACGAGCAGTACTTC. It encodes CASSALAMGHPSSYEQYF.

The gene calls are TRBV5-4 and TRBJ2-5, with 8 bases lining up with TRBD2. V trimming: 4 bases; J trimming: 3 bases; junction bases outside the gene matches: 8. Germline-derived CDR1 and CDR2 are SGHNT and YYREEE (reference sequence). This CDR3 spans 15 amino acids. The CDR3 nucleotides read TGTGCCAGCAGCCTGGAAATTAGCGGGAAAGAGACCCAGTACTTC. Protein: CASSLEISGKETQYF.

The genes are TRBV6-5 and TRBJ2-1; D is undetermined. V lost 6 bases and J 10 bases, leaving 10 bases between the germline ends. This CDR3 has 11 residues. CDR1 and CDR2 from the germline V gene are MNHEY and SVGAGI. The CDR3 spells CASRRLSEQFF. The CDR3 nucleotides read TGTGCCAGCAGACGACTTTCCGAGCAGTTCTTC.

This clone was seen a single time. The chain joins TRBV7-9 to TRBJ1-4; D is unclear. V dropped 5 bases and J dropped 0 bases, with 7 bases sitting between them. This CDR3 is built from 14 residues. Germline V CDR1 and CDR2: SEHNR, FQNEAQ (reference sequence). CDR3 bases: TGTGCCAGCAGCCCGAGGGCAACTAATGAAAAACTGTTTTTT. It translates to CASSPRATNEKLFF.

This chain connects TRBV7-9 to TRBJ2-5; D may be TRBD2 (5 bases). The CDR3 spans 17 residues. Germline CDR1 reads SEHNR; CDR2 reads FQNEAQ (reference sequence). The V and J ends lost 5 bases and 5 bases respectively, with 24 bases between them. This chain's CDR3 is CASSPRTLRARGETQYF. In nucleotides, the CDR3 is TGTGCCAGCAGCCCTCGAACCCTTAGGGCGAGAGGGGAGACCCAGTACTTC. Full variable domain (remainder filled in from reference TRBV7-9 and TRBJ2-5): DTGVSQNPRHKITKRGQNVTFRCDPISEHNRLYWYRQTLGQGPEFLTYFQNEAQLEKSRLLSDRFSAERPKGSFSTLEIQRTEQGDSAMYLCASSPRTLRARGETQYFGPGTRLLVL.

This chain links TRBV2 with TRBJ1-1, with TRBD1 matching 9 bases. The CDR3 covers 14 residues. Trimming cost V 6 bases and J 1 base; bases outside gene matches: 3. Germline-derived CDR1 and CDR2 are SNHLY and FYNNEI. The CDR3 bases are TGTGCCAGCAGGGTGGACAGGGGGAACACTGAAGCTTTCTTT. This gives the protein CASRVDRGNTEAFF.

The genes are TRBV11-3 and TRBJ2-3, with 12 nucleotides matching TRBD2. Germline CDR1 reads SGHNT; CDR2 reads YENEEA. V was clipped by 5 bases and J by 5 bases; unmatched bases: 8. The CDR3 is 16 amino acids. CDR3 in DNA: TGTGCCAGCAGCCCCAGACTAGCGGGAGAAGGAGATACGCAGTATTTT. The encoded protein is CASSPRLAGEGDTQYF.

This clone was observed once. The chain carries TRBV2 and TRBJ2-7; 8 bases are shared with TRBD2. The CDR3 has 15 amino acids. Germline values: CDR1 SNHLY, CDR2 FYNNEI. V was pared by 2 bases and J by 2 bases, with 5 bases of the junction left unmatched. The CDR3 DNA follows: TGTGCCAGCAGTGAACGGACTAGCTTCACCTACGAGCAGTACTTC. It yields the protein CASSERTSFTYEQYF.

This chain connects TRBV3-1 (or the pseudogene TRBV3-2) to TRBJ2-2; D ambiguous. The CDR3 has 15 residues. Germline V gene sequence: CDR1 LGHDT, CDR2 YNNKEL (reference sequence). Deletions cut 0 bases from V and 1 base from J, with 6 bases between. In nucleotides, the CDR3 is TGTGCCAGCAGCCAAGATCGGTGGAACACCGGGGAGCTGTTTTTT. It encodes CASSQDRWNTGELFF.

The chain uses TRBV7-9 and TRBJ2-2; D not resolved. Germline V CDR1 and CDR2: SEHNR, FQNEAQ (reference sequence). V was clipped by 8 bases and J by 6 bases, with 13 bases between them. There are 13 residues in the CDR3. The CDR3 DNA reads TGTGCCAGCCGCGTGGAGCCCGCCGGGGAGCTGTTTTTT. Protein sequence: CASRVEPAGELFF.

This chain links TRBV12-5 with TRBJ1-3; a weak D match, TRBD1 (5 bases). CDR3 length equals 15 residues. Looked up from germline, CDR1 is LGHNT and CDR2 is FRNRAP. V lost 5 bases, J lost 3 bases, and 14 bases lay in between. The CDR3 sequence: CASGAGGGVGNTIYF. The CDR3 region has the DNA TGTGCTAGTGGTGCCGGCGGGGGGGTTGGAAACACCATATATTTT. Full variable domain (rest looked up from reference TRBV12-5 and TRBJ1-3): DARVTQTPRHKVTEMGQEVTMRCQPILGHNTVFWYRQTMMQGLELLAYFRNRAPLDDSGMPKDRFSAEMPDATLATLKIQPSEPRDSAVYFCASGAGGGVGNTIYFGEGSWLTVV.

V and J are TRBV2 and TRBJ1-2, with a possible D match to TRBD1 (5 bases). CDR1 is SNHLY, CDR2 FYNNEI, per germline. Trimming removed 9 bases at V and 3 bases at J, with 14 bases between. The CDR3 spans 13 residues. The CDR3 DNA reads as TGTGCCAGAACAGGCCAGCCCGACTATGGCTACACCTTC. This sequence encodes CARTGQPDYGYTF. The full variable domain, its missing parts supplied by reference TRBV2 and TRBJ1-2, is EPEVTQTPSHQVTQMGQEVILRCVPISNHLYFYWYRQILGQKVEFLVSFYNNEISEKSEIFDDQFSVERPDGSNFTLKIRSTKLEDSAMYFCARTGQPDYGYTFGSGTRLTVV.

This chain uses TRBV6-5 with TRBJ2-1; TRBD1 agrees at 9 bases. This CDR3 comprises 15 residues. V trimming: 6 bases; J trimming: 2 bases; junction bases outside the gene matches: 5. CDR1 is MNHEY, CDR2 SVGAGI, per germline. Here the CDR3 reads CASRRQGGAYNEQFF. CDR3 sequence (DNA): TGTGCCAGCAGAAGACAGGGGGGCGCCTACAATGAGCAGTTCTTC.

CDR3 in DNA: TGTGCCACCAGTGCGGCCCTGGACAGGGTGGACTCCAAGCGCCGGGAGCTGTTTTTT. Translation gives CATSAALDRVDSKRRELFF. The chain joins TRBV24-1 to TRBJ2-2; 8 nucleotides line up with TRBD1. The germline CDR1 and CDR2 sequences are KGHDR and SFDVKD. The CDR3 totals 19 residues. With V trimmed by 5 bases and J by 9 bases, 22 bases remained unmatched.

This chain uses TRBV6-2 or TRBV6-3 with TRBJ1-5; D gene unclear. The V gene's germline CDR1 is MNHEY and CDR2 SVGEGT. There are 15 residues in the CDR3. The ends were cut back, 3 bases at V and 2 bases at J, with 11 bases in the middle. CDR3 residues: CASSYSVVGNQPQHF. The CDR3 coding sequence is TGTGCCAGCAGTTATTCAGTTGTAGGCAATCAGCCCCAGCATTTT.

The V gene is TRBV6-1, the J gene TRBJ2-7; 8 bases are a match to TRBD2. V was clipped by 3 bases and J by 0 bases; unmatched bases: 4. From germline, CDR1 is MNHNS and CDR2 SASEGT. The CDR3 covers 15 residues. The chain's CDR3 is CASSEYSGSSYEQYF. CDR3 DNA: TGTGCCAGCAGTGAGTACAGCGGGAGCTCCTACGAGCAGTACTTC.

This clone showed up just a few times. The chain has TRBV27 and TRBJ1-5, with 9 bases identical to TRBD1. The CDR3 consists of 17 residues. J lost 0 bases, V lost 5 bases, and 8 bases had no gene match. The germline V gene has CDR1 MNHEY and CDR2 SMNVEV (reference sequence). The CDR3 reads CASSPGQGSYSNQPQHF. The CDR3 nucleotides read TGTGCCAGCAGTCCGGGACAGGGATCCTATAGCAATCAGCCCCAGCATTTT.

The chain employs TRBV23-1 and TRBJ1-1, with a possible D match to TRBD1 (5 bases). TRBV23-1 carries the ORF label, with uncertain function. The CDR3 consists of 14 residues. V lost 3 bases to trimming and J lost 10 bases, with 18 bases between them. In nucleotides, the CDR3 is TGCGCCAGCAGTCAGCCCAGGGACGACAGTGGAGCTTTCTTT. This codes for CASSQPRDDSGAFF.

The rearrangement joins TRBV6-4 to TRBJ1-6; D possibly corresponds to TRBD1 (5 bases). Germline-derived CDR1 and CDR2 are MRHNA and SNTAGT. The V end lost 0 bases, the J end lost 9 bases, and 6 bases lay between the germline ends. The CDR3 is made up of 13 amino acids. The DNA for the CDR3 is TGTGCCAGCAGTGACTCGAGGGGTTCACCCCTCCACTTT. Encoded protein: CASSDSRGSPLHF.

This clone was counted between two and nine times. The chain is built from TRBV4-1 and TRBJ1-4; maybe TRBD1 (5 bases). Trimming shortened V by 4 bases and J by 0 bases, and 15 bases separated the two germline ends. The CDR3 loop spans 17 amino acids. Germline lookup yields CDR1 MGHRA and CDR2 YSYEKL. CDR3 loop: CASSRGHPLATNEKLFF. The CDR3 region has the DNA TGCGCCAGCAGCCGCGGACACCCCCTTGCAACTAATGAAAAACTGTTTTTT.

The chain recombines TRBV6-1 with TRBJ1-1; D is undetermined. This CDR3 is 15 amino acids long. Trimming removed 0 bases at V and 4 bases at J, with 12 bases between. Germline CDR1 is MNHNS and CDR2 is SASEGT. The DNA of the CDR3 is TGTGCCAGCAGTGAAGCTTGGCAAGGGAGCACTGAAGCTTTCTTT. Protein: CASSEAWQGSTEAFF.

The chain joins TRBV12-3 or TRBV12-4 to TRBJ2-7; D is ambiguous. Between the trimmed V and J ends, which lost 5 bases and 5 bases, there was a span of 7 bases. The CDR3 is made up of 11 amino acids. The CDR3 is CASSPRDEQYF. In nucleotides, the CDR3 is TGTGCCAGCAGTCCACGGGACGAGCAGTACTTC.

This clone was picked up a small number of times. The chain joins TRBV12-3 or TRBV12-4 to TRBJ2-7; 7 bases agree with TRBD1. Germline trimming cut 4 bases from V and 2 bases from J; bases unmatched to any gene: 2. CDR3 length: 13 amino acids. The DNA for the CDR3 is TGTGCCAGCAGTTCGGGACAGCCCTACGAGCAGTACTTC. This encodes CASSSGQPYEQYF.